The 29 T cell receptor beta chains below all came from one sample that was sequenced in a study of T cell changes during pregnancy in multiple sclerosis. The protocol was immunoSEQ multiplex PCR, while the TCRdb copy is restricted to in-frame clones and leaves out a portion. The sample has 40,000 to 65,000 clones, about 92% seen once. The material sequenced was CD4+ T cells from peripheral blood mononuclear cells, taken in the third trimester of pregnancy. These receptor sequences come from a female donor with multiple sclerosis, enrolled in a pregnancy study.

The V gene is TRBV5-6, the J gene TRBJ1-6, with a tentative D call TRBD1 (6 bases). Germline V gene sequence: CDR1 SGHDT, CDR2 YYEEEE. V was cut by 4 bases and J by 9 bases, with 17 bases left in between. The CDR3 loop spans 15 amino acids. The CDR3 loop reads CASSAGARTSSPLHF. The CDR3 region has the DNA TGTGCCAGCAGCGCGGGGGCTCGGACTAGTTCACCCCTCCACTTT.

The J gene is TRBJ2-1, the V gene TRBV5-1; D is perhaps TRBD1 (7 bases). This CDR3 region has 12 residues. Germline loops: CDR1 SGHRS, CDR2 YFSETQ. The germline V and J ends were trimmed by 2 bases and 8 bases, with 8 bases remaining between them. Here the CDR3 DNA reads TGCGCCAGCAGCTTCAGGGGGGATGAGCAGTTCTTC. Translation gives CASSFRGDEQFF. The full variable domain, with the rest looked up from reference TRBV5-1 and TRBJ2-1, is KAGVTQTPRYLIKTRGQQVTLSCSPISGHRSVSWYQQTPGQGLQFLFEYFSETQRNKGNFPGRFSGRQFSNSRSEMNVSTLELGDSALYLCASSFRGDEQFFGPGTRLTVL.

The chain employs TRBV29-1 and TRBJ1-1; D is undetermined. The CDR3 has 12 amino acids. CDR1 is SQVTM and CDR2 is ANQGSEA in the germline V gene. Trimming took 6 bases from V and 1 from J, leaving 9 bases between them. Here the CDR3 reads CSVRWRNTEAFF. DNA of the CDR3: TGCAGCGTGAGGTGGAGGAACACTGAAGCTTTCTTT.

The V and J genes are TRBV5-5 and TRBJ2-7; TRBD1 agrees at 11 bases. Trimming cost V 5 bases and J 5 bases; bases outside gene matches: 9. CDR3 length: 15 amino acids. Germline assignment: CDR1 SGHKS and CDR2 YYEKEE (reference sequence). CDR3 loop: CASRSGQGAFNEQYF. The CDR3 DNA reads TGTGCCAGCAGGTCTGGACAGGGGGCTTTCAACGAGCAGTACTTC.

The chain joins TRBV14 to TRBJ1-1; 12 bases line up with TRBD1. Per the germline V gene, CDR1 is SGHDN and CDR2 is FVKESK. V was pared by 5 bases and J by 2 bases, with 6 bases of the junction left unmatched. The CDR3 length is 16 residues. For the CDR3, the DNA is TGTGCCAGCAGCTGGGGACAGGGGGCGTTAAACACTGAAGCTTTCTTT. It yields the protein CASSWGQGALNTEAFF.

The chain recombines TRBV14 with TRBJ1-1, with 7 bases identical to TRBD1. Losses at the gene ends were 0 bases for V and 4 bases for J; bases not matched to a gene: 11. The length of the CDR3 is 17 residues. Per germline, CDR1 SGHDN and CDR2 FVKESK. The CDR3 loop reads CASSQDLTGLGGTEAFF. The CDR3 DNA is TGTGCCAGCAGCCAAGATCTGACAGGGCTTGGGGGCACTGAAGCTTTCTTT. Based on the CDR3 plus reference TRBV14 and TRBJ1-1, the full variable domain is EAGVTQFPSHSVIEKGQTVTLRCDPISGHDNLYWYRRVMGKEIKFLLHFVKESKQDESGMPNNRFLAERTGGTYSTLKVQPAELEDSGVYFCASSQDLTGLGGTEAFFGQGTRLTVV.

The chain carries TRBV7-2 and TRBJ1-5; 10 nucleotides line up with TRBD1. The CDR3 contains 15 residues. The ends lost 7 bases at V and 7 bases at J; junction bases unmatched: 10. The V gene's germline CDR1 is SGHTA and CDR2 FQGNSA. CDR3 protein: CASKQTGGAGQPQHF. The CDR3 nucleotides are TGTGCCAGCAAACAGACAGGGGGCGCAGGGCAGCCCCAGCATTTT.

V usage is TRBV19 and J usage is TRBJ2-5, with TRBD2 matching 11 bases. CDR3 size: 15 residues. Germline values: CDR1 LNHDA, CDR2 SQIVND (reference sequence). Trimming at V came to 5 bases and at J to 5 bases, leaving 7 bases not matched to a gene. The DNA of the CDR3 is TGTGCCAGTAGTGGTATAGCGGGGGGGCGGGAGACCCAGTACTTC. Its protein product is CASSGIAGGRETQYF.

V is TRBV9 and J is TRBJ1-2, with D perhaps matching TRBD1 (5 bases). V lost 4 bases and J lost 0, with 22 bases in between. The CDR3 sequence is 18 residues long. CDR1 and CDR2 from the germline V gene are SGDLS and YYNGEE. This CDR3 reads CASSTTPGLLSSNYGYTF. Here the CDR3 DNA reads TGTGCCAGCAGCACCACCCCGGGACTGCTCTCTTCTAACTATGGCTACACCTTC. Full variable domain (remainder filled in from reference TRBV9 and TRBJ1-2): DSGVTQTPKHLITATGQRVTLRCSPRSGDLSVYWYQQSLDQGLQFLIQYYNGEERAKGNILERFSAQQFPDLHSELNLSSLELGDSALYFCASSTTPGLLSSNYGYTFGSGTRLTVV.

The CDR3 DNA reads TGTGCCAGCAGCTTAAGGTCGGGGGGAACCTACAATGAGCAGTTCTTC. This codes for CASSLRSGGTYNEQFF. The chain recombines TRBV7-6 with TRBJ2-1, with TRBD2 identical over 7 bases. The CDR3 has 16 residues. V lost 2 bases and J lost 2; bases outside the gene matches: 6. Germline CDR1 SGHVS, CDR2 FNYEAQ.

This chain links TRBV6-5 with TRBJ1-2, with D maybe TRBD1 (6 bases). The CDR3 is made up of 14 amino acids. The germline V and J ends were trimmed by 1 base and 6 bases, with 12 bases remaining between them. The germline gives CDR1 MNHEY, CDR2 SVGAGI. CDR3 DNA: TGTGCCAGCAGTTACTTACAGGGAAAGGATGGCTACACCTTC. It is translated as CASSYLQGKDGYTF.

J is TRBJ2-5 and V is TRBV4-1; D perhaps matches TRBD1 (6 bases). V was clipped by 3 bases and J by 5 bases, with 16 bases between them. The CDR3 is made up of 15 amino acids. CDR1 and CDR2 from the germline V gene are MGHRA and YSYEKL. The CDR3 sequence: CASSQGRGGAETQYF. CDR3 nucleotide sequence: TGCGCCAGCAGCCAGGGCAGGGGTGGGGCGGAGACCCAGTACTTC.

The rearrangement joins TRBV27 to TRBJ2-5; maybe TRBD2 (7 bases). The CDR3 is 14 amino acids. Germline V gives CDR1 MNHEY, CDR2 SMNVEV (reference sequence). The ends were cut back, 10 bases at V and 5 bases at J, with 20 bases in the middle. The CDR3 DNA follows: TGTGCCACCAGGAGAGCGGGGCAGGGGGAGACCCAGTACTTC. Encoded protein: CATRRAGQGETQYF.

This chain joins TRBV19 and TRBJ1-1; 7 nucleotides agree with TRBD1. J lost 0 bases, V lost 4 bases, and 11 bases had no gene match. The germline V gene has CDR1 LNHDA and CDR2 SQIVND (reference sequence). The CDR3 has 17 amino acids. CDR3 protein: CASSNQGVFLMNTEAFF. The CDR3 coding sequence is TGTGCCAGTAGTAATCAGGGGGTTTTTTTGATGAACACTGAAGCTTTCTTT. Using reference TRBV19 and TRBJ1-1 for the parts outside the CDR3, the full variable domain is DGGITQSPKYLFRKEGQNVTLSCEQNLNHDAMYWYRQDPGQGLRLIYYSQIVNDFQKGDIAEGYSVSREKKESFPLTVTSAQKNPTAFYLCASSNQGVFLMNTEAFFGQGTRLTVV.

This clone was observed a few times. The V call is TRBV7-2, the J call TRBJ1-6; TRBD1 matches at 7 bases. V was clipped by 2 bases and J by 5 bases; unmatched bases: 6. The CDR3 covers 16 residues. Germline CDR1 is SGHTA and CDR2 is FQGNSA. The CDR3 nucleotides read TGTGCCAGCAGCTTAATTCCGGGACAGAATAATTCACCCCTCCACTTT. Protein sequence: CASSLIPGQNNSPLHF. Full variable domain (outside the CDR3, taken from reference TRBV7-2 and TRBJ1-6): GAGVSQSPSNKVTEKGKDVELRCDPISGHTALYWYRQSLGQGLEFLIYFQGNSAPDKSGLPSDRFSAERTGGSVSTLTIQRTQQEDSAVYLCASSLIPGQNNSPLHFGNGTRLTVT.

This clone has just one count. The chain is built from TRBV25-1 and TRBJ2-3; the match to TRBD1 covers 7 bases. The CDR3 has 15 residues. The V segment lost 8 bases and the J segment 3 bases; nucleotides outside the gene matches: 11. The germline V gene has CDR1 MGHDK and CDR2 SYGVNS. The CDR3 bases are TGTGCCAGCGAGTCTGCAGGGGGTGGGACAGATACGCAGTATTTT. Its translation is CASESAGGGTDTQYF.

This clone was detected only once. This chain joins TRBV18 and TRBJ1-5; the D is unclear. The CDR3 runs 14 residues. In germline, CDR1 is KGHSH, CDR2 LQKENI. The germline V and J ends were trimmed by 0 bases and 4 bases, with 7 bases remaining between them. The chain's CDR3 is CASSPPPGNQPQHF. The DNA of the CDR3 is TGTGCCAGCTCACCACCGCCAGGAAATCAGCCCCAGCATTTT.

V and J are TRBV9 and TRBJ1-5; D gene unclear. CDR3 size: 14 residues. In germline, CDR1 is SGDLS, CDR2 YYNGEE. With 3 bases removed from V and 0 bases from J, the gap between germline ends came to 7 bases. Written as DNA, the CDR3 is TGTGCCAGCAGCGGGGGAGATAGCAATCAGCCCCAGCATTTT. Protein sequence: CASSGGDSNQPQHF.

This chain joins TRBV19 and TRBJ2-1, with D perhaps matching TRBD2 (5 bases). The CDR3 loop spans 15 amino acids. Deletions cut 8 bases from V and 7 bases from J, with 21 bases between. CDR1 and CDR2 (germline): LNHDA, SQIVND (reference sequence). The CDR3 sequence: CASARRQQVLNEQFF. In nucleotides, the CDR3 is TGTGCCAGTGCCCGGAGGCAGCAGGTGTTAAATGAGCAGTTCTTC.

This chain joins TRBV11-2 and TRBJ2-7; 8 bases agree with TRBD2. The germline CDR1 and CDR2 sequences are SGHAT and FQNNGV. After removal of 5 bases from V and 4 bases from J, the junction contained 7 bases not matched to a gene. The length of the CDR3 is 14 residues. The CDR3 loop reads CASSPSGTRYEQYF. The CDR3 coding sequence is TGTGCCAGCAGCCCATCCGGGACTAGGTACGAGCAGTACTTC.

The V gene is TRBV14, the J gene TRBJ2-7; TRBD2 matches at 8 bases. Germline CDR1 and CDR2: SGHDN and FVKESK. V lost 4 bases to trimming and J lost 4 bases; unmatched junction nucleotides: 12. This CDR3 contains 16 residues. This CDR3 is CASSLFRASGYYEQYF. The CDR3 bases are TGTGCCAGCAGCCTGTTTCGGGCTAGCGGGTATTACGAGCAGTACTTC.

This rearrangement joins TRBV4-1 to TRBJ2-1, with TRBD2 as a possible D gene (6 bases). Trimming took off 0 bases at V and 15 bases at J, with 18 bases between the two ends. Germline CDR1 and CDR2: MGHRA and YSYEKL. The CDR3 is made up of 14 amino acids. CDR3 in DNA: TGCGCCAGCAGCCAAGAAGACAATGGACTATCGCCGTTCTTC. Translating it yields CASSQEDNGLSPFF.

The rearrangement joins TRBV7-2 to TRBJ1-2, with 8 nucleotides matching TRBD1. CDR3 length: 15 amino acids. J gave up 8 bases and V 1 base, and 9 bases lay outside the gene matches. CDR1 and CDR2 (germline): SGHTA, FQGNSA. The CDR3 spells CASSLGGETGAGYTF. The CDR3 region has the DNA TGTGCCAGCAGCTTAGGAGGCGAGACAGGGGCCGGCTACACCTTC.

The CDR3 DNA reads as TGTGCCAGCTCACCAAGCTATGGAGGGCAGTCGAACACCGGGGAGCTGTTTTTT. It codes for CASSPSYGGQSNTGELFF. V and J are TRBV18 and TRBJ2-2; TRBD2 is a possible D gene (6 bases). CDR1 and CDR2 (germline): KGHSH, LQKENI. Trimming removed 2 bases from V and 0 bases from J, with 16 bases in between. The CDR3 totals 18 residues.

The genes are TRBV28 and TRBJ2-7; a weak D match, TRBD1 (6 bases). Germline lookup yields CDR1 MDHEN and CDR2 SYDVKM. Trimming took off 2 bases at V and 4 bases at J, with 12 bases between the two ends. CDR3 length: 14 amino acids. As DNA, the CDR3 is TGTGCCAGCAGTTTACAGGGGTACTGGTACGAGCAGTACTTC. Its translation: CASSLQGYWYEQYF.

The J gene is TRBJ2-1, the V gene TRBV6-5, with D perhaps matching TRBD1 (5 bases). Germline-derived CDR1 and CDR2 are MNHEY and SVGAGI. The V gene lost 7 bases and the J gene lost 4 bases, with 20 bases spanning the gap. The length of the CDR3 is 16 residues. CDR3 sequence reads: CASNYEVRQLYNEQFF. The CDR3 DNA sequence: TGTGCCAGCAATTATGAAGTGAGACAGCTATACAATGAGCAGTTCTTC.

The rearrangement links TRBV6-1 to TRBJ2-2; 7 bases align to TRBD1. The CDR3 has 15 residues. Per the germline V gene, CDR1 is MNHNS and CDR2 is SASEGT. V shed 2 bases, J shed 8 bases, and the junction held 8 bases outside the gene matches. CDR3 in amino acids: CASSEPGQRPGELFF. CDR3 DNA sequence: TGTGCCAGCAGTGAACCGGGACAGAGGCCAGGGGAGCTGTTTTTT.

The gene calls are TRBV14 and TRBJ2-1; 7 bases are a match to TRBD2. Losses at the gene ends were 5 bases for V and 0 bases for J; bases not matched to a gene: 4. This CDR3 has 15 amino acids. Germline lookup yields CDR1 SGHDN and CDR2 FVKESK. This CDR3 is CASSSPSGSYNEQFF. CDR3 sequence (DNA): TGTGCCAGCAGCTCGCCTAGCGGCTCCTACAATGAGCAGTTCTTC.

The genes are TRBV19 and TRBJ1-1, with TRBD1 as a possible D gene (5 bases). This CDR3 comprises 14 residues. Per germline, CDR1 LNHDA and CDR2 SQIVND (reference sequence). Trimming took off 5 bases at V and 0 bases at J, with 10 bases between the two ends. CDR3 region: CASSLGPMNTEAFF. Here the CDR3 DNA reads TGTGCCAGTAGTCTGGGGCCAATGAACACTGAAGCTTTCTTT. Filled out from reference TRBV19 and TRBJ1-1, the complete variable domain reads DGGITQSPKYLFRKEGQNVTLSCEQNLNHDAMYWYRQDPGQGLRLIYYSQIVNDFQKGDIAEGYSVSREKKESFPLTVTSAQKNPTAFYLCASSLGPMNTEAFFGQGTRLTVV.